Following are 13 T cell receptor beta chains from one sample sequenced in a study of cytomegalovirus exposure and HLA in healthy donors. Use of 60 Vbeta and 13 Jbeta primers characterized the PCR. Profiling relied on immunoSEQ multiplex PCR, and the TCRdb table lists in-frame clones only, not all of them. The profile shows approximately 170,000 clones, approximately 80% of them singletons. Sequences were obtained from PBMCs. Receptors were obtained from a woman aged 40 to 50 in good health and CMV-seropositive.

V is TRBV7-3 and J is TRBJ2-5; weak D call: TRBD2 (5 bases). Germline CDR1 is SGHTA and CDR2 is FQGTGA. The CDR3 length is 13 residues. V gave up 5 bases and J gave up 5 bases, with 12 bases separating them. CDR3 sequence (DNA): TGTGCCAGCAGCCCGGCGGGCTGGGAGACCCAGTACTTC. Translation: CASSPAGWETQYF. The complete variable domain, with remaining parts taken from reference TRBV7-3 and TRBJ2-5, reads GAGVSQTPSNKVTEKGKYVELRCDPISGHTALYWYRQSLGQGPEFLIYFQGTGAADDSGLPNDRFFAVRPEGSVSTLKIQRTERGDSAVYLCASSPAGWETQYFGPGTRLLVL.

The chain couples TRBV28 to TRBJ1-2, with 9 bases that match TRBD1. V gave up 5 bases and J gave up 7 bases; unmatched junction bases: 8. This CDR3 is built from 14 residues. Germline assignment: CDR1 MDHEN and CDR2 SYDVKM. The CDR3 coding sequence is TGTGCCAGCAGTCCCGGACAGGGGATTTCTGGCTACACCTTC. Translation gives CASSPGQGISGYTF.

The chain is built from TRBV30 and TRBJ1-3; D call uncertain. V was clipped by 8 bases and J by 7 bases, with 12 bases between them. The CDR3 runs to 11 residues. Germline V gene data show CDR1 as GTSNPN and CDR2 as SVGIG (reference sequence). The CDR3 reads CARREFNTIYF. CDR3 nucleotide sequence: TGTGCCCGAAGGGAGTTCAACACCATATATTTT.

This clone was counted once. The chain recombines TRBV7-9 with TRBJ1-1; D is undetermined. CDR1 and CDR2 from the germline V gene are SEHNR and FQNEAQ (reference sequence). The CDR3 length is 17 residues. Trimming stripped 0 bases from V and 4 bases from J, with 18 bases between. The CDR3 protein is CASSLASSPWSGTEAFF. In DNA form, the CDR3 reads TGTGCCAGCAGCTTAGCTTCATCCCCTTGGAGTGGCACTGAAGCTTTCTTT.

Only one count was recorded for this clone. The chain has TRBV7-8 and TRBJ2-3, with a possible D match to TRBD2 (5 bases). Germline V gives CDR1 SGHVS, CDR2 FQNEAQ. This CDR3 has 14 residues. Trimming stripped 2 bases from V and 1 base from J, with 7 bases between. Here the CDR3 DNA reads TGTGCCAGCAGCTTACGGGGTGGCACAGATACGCAGTATTTT. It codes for CASSLRGGTDTQYF.

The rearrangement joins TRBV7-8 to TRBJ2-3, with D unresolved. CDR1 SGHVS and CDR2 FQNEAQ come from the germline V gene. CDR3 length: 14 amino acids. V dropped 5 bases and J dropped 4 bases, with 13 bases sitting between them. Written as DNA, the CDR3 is TGTGCCAGCAGCCCCCTTGTGGAGCCAGATACGCAGTATTTT. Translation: CASSPLVEPDTQYF.

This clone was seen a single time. The CDR3 coding sequence is TGTGCCAGCAGCCGGGACAGAAATTCACCCCTCCACTTT. Amino acid sequence: CASSRDRNSPLHF. The chain combines TRBV5-5 with TRBJ1-6; 7 positions match TRBD1. CDR1 and CDR2 (germline): SGHKS, YYEKEE (reference sequence). V lost 4 bases and J lost 7; bases outside the gene matches: 2. There are 13 residues in the CDR3.

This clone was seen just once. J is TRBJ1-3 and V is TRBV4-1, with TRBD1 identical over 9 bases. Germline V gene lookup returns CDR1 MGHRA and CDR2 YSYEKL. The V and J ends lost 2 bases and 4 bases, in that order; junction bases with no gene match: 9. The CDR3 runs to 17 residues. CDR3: CASSQTWTGDTGNTIYF. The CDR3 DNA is TGCGCCAGCAGCCAAACGTGGACAGGGGACACCGGAAACACCATATATTTT.

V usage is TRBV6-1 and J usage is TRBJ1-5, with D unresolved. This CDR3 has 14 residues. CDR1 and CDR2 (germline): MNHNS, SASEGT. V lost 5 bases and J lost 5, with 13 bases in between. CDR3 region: CASSFIGLDQPQHF. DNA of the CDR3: TGTGCCAGCAGTTTCATAGGACTTGATCAGCCCCAGCATTTT.

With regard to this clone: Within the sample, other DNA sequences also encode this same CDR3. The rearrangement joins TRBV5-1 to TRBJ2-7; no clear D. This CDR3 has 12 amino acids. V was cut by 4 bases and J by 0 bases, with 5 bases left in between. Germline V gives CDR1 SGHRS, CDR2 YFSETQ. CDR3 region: CASSPPSYEQYF. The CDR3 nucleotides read TGCGCCAGCAGCCCTCCCTCCTACGAGCAGTACTTC.

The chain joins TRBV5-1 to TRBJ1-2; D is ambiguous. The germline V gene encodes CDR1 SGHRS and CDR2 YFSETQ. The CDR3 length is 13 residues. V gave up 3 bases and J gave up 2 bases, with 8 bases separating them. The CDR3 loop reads CASSSGTNYGYTF. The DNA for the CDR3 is TGCGCCAGCAGCTCGGGAACGAACTATGGCTACACCTTC.

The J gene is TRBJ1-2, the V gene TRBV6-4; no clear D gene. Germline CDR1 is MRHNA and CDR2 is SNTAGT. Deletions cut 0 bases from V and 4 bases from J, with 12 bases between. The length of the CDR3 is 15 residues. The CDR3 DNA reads TGTGCCAGCAGTGACTCGGCAGACAAAGCCTATGGCTACACCTTC. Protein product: CASSDSADKAYGYTF.

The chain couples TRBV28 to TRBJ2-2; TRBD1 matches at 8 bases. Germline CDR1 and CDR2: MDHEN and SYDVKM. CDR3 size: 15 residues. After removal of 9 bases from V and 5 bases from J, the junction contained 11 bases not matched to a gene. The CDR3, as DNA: TGTGCCAGTAGATCAGGGGGCGCGGGGACCGGGGAGCTGTTTTTT. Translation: CASRSGGAGTGELFF.